The 7 T cell receptor beta chains below come from one sample, sequenced in a study of cytomegalovirus exposure and HLA in healthy donors. The PCR made use of 60 Vbeta and 13 Jbeta primers. Repertoires were generated with immunoSEQ multiplex PCR, while TCRdb's copy carries only in-frame clones and drops some. The sample contains fewer than 250,000 clones, 75% to 90% of which appear only once. The sequenced sample consisted of PBMCs. The receptors originated from a man aged 25-45 years in good health and CMV-seronegative.

The V gene is TRBV6-5, the J gene TRBJ2-5; D remains unclear. V was clipped by 2 bases and J by 7 bases, with 8 bases between them. CDR1 is MNHEY, CDR2 SVGAGI, per germline. This CDR3 is 12 amino acids long. This CDR3 reads CASSYPAGTQYF. CDR3 coding DNA: TGTGCCAGCAGTTACCCCGCCGGGACCCAGTACTTC.

This chain joins TRBV10-1 and TRBJ2-5; no clear D gene. With the DNA end fitting TRBJ2-7 better, the J assignment may be wrong. Germline CDR1 and CDR2: WNHNN and SYGVQD (reference sequence). This CDR3 spans 14 amino acids. CDR3 in amino acids: CASSESTETYEQYF. CDR3 bases: TGCGCCAGCAGTGAGAGTACCGAAACCTACGAGCAGTACTTC.

This sequence joins TRBV18 and TRBJ2-2; TRBD2 is a possible D gene (6 bases). Germline CDR1 KGHSH, CDR2 LQKENI. V was cut by 8 bases and J by 8 bases, with 24 bases left in between. The CDR3 sequence is 16 residues long. Here the CDR3 reads CASGTFSGPAGGELFF. CDR3 nucleotides: TGTGCCAGCGGCACTTTTAGCGGCCCGGCAGGTGGGGAGCTGTTTTTT.

The gene calls are TRBV18 and TRBJ1-5; maybe TRBD1 (6 bases). Germline CDR1 reads KGHSH; CDR2 reads LQKENI. V was pared by 4 bases and J by 9 bases, with 10 bases between. The CDR3 loop spans 12 amino acids. This CDR3 is CASSRAQGPQHF. CDR3 sequence (DNA): TGTGCCAGCTCACGGGCACAGGGGCCCCAGCATTTT.

V gene TRBV4-2 combines with J gene TRBJ1-1, with 9 bases that match TRBD1. J was trimmed by 5 bases and V by 5 bases; bases with no gene match: 9. Per germline, CDR1 LGHNA and CDR2 YNFKEQ. This CDR3 region has 15 residues. The CDR3 DNA is TGTGCCAGCAGCGGAAACAGGGGGCGCCGAACTGAAGCTTTCTTT. It is translated as CASSGNRGRRTEAFF.

Details on this clone: One junction end does not reproduce the germline sequence, and a read error may be involved. This chain uses TRBV6-5 with TRBJ2-7, with 8 nucleotides matching TRBD2. This CDR3 region has 16 residues. The germline gives CDR1 MNHEY, CDR2 SVGAGI. DNA for the CDR3: TGTGCCAGCAGTTACTCGACTCTAGCGGGCTCCTACGAGCAGCACTTC. It encodes CASSYSTLAGSYEQHF.

This chain links TRBV5-6 with TRBJ2-5, with 8 bases matching TRBD1. In germline, CDR1 is SGHDT, CDR2 YYEEEE. The CDR3 has 15 residues. With V trimmed by 2 bases and J by 1 base, 4 bases remained unmatched. The CDR3 DNA reads as TGTGCCAGCAGCTTAAACAGGGGGACCCAAGAGACCCAGTACTTC. As protein: CASSLNRGTQETQYF.